The 6 T cell receptor beta chains given below trace back to one sample, sequenced in a study of blood T cell repertoires in COVID-19. Profiled with immunoSEQ multiplex PCR; TCRdb holds only in-frame clones, not every one. The sample carries about 42,000 clones, around 91% recorded once. The material sequenced was peripheral blood. These TCRs come from a man aged 30 to 45 with active or convalescent COVID-19.

The chain couples TRBV11-3 to TRBJ1-1; 7 bases align to TRBD1. CDR1 is SGHNT, CDR2 YENEEA, per germline. The CDR3 consists of 15 residues. J gave up 1 base and V 3 bases, and 5 bases lay outside the gene matches. The DNA for the CDR3 is TGTGCCAGCAGCTTCTACAGGGGTCGGAACACTGAAGCTTTCTTT. Residues: CASSFYRGRNTEAFF.

The chain is built from TRBV29-1 and TRBJ1-1; unclear D gene. This CDR3 region has 14 residues. Germline V gene lookup returns CDR1 SQVTM and CDR2 ANQGSEA. With 2 bases removed from V and 6 bases from J, the gap between germline ends came to 16 bases. For the CDR3, the DNA is TGCAGCGTTGAACGGTACAACCCTGGAGCTGAAGCTTTCTTT. As protein: CSVERYNPGAEAFF.

A note on this clone: Likely a read error: the CDR3 ends without its conserved phenylalanine or tryptophan. Because the CDR3's place on the DNA is in doubt, the DNA is left out and the CDR3 is given as listed by TCRdb. This sequence joins TRBV7-3 and TRBJ2-7; the table names TRBD2, a call not compared with the DNA. The CDR3 has 15 amino acids, counting both end residues. Germline CDR1 and CDR2: SGHTA and FQGTGA. The CDR3 loop is CASSPHPGTSQSLYI.

This clone appeared a single time. The chain joins TRBV29-1 to TRBJ1-1; D perhaps matches TRBD1 (5 bases). V shed 3 bases and J shed 3 bases, with 5 bases lying between them. Germline V gene sequence: CDR1 SQVTM, CDR2 ANQGSEA. The CDR3 is made up of 11 amino acids. The CDR3 loop reads CSVDRDTEAFF. CDR3 DNA: TGCAGCGTTGACAGGGACACTGAAGCTTTCTTT.

The V and J genes are TRBV19 and TRBJ2-1, with TRBD2 matching over 7 bases. V gave up 4 bases and J gave up 9 bases; unmatched junction bases: 12. CDR1 and CDR2 (germline): LNHDA, SQIVND (reference sequence). The CDR3 runs to 15 residues. In nucleotides, the CDR3 is TGTGCCAGTAGTAACCCAGGGTGGGGAGGGGCTGAGCAGTTCTTC. It is translated as CASSNPGWGGAEQFF.

The rearrangement uses TRBV7-6 and TRBJ2-2, with 8 bases lining up with TRBD1. V gave up 5 bases and J gave up 5 bases; unmatched junction bases: 13. CDR1 and CDR2 (germline): SGHVS, FNYEAQ. This CDR3 spans 17 amino acids. The CDR3 DNA follows: TGTGCCAGCAGCCAAATACCTCAGGGGGCAAGTACCGGGGAGCTGTTTTTT. Residues: CASSQIPQGASTGELFF.